This TCR beta chain was profiled in a study of cytomegalovirus exposure and HLA in healthy donors. The CDR3 extends over 15 amino acids. Germline V gene lookup returns CDR1 SGHRS and CDR2 YFSETQ. V was clipped by 6 bases and J by 0 bases, with 13 bases between them. This clone came up once. 13 Jbeta primers and 60 Vbeta primers were used for the PCR. Clones were sequenced by immunoSEQ multiplex PCR, and TCRdb holds only the in-frame ones, with some missing. The sample lists fewer than 200,000 clones, 65% to 85% seen once, with under 6% in the top ten. This TCR was recovered from a woman between 50 and 59 years old in good health and CMV-seropositive. Source material: PBMCs. This chain joins TRBV5-1 and TRBJ1-3; D unclear. The chain's CDR3 is CASKETLLSGNTIYF. CDR3 coding DNA: TGCGCCAGCAAAGAGACACTTCTCTCTGGAAACACCATATATTTT.